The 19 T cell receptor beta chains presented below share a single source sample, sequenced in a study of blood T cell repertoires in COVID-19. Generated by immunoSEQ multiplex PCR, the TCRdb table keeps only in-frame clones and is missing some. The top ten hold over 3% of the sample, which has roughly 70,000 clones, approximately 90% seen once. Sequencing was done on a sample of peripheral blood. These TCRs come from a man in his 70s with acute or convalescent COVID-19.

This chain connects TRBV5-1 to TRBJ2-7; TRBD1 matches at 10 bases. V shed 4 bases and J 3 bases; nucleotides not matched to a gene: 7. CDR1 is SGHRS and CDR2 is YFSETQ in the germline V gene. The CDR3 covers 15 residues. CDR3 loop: CASSLWTGGDYEQYF. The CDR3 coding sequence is TGCGCCAGCAGCCTGTGGACAGGGGGGGACTACGAGCAGTACTTC.

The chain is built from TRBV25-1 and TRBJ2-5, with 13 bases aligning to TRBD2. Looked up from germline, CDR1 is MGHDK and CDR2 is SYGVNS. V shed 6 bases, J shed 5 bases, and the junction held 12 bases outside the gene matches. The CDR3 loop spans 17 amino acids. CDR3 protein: CASSEGSGGLAGETQYF. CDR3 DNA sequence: TGTGCCAGCAGCGAAGGCAGCGGGGGACTAGCGGGGGAGACCCAGTACTTC.

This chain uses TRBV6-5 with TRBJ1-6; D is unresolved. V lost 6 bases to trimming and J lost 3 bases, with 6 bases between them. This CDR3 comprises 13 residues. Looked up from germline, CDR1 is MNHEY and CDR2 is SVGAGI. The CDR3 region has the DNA TGTGCCAGCAGGCGAGACTATAATTCACCCCTCCACTTT. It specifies CASRRDYNSPLHF.

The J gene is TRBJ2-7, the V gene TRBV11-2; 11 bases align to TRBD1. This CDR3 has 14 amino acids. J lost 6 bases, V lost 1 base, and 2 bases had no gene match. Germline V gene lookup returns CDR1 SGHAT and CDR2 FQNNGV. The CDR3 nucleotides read TGTGCCAGCAGCTTAGGGACAGGGGGCCGCGAGCAGTACTTC. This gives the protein CASSLGTGGREQYF.

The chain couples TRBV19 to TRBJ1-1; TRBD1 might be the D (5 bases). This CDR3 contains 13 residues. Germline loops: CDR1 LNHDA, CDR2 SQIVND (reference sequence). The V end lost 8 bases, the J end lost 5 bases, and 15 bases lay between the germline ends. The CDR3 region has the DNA TGTGCCAGTGGAGGGCAGGGTTGGACTGAAGCTTTCTTT. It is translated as CASGGQGWTEAFF.

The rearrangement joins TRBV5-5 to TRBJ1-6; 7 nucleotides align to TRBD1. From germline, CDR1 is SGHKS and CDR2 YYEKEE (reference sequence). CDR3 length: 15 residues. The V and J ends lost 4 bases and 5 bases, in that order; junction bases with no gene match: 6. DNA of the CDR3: TGTGCCAGCAGCCCTCCCGGGACAGATAATTCACCCCTCCACTTT. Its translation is CASSPPGTDNSPLHF.

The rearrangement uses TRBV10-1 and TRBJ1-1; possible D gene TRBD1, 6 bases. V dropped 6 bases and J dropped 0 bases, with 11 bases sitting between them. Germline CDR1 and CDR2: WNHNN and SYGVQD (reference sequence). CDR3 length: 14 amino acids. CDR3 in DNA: TGCGCCAGCAGCCAGGGGATCCTGAACACTGAAGCTTTCTTT. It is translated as CASSQGILNTEAFF.

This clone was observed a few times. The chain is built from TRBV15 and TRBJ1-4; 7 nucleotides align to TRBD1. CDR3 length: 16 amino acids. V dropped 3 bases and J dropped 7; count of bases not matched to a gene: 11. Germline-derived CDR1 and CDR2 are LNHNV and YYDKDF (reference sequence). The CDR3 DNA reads TGTGCCACCAGCAGCCCGGACAGGCAATATATTGAAAAACTGTTTTTT. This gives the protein CATSSPDRQYIEKLFF.

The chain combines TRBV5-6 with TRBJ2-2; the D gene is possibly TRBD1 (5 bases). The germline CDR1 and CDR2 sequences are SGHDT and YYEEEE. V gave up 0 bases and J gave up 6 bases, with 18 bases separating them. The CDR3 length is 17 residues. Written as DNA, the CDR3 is TGTGCCAGCAGCTTGGTGGTTGCAGGGCTCAACCCCGGGGAGCTGTTTTTT. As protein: CASSLVVAGLNPGELFF.

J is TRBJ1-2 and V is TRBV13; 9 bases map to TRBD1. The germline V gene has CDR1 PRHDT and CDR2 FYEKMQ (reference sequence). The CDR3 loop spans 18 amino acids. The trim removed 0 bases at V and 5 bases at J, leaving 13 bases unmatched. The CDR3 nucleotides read TGTGCCAGCAGCTTAGGAGTTGGAGGGACAGGGCTGGATTATGGCTACACCTTC. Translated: CASSLGVGGTGLDYGYTF. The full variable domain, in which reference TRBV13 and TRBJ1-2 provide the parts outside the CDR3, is AAGVIQSPRHLIKEKRETATLKCYPIPRHDTVYWYQQGPGQDPQFLISFYEKMQSDKGSIPDRFSAQQFSDYHSELNMSSLELGDSALYFCASSLGVGGTGLDYGYTFGSGTRLTVV.

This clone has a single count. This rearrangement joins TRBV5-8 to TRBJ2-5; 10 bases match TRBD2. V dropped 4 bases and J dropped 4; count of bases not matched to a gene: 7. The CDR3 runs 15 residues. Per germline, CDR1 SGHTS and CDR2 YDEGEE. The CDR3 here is CASSRSGGAGETQYF. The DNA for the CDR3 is TGTGCCAGCAGCCGGAGCGGGGGGGCGGGAGAGACCCAGTACTTC.

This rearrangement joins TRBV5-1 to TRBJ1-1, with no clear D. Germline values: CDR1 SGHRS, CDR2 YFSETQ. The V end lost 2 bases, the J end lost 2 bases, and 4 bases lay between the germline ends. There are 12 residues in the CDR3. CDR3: CASSLLNTEAFF. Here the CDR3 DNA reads TGCGCCAGCAGCTTATTAAACACTGAAGCTTTCTTT.

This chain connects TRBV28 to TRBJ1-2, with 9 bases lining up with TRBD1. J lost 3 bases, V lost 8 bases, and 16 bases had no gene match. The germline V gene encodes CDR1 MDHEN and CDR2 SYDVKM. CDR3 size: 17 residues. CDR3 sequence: CASRPYGTGSPDYGYTF. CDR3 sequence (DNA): TGTGCCAGCCGACCGTACGGGACAGGGAGTCCAGACTATGGCTACACCTTC.

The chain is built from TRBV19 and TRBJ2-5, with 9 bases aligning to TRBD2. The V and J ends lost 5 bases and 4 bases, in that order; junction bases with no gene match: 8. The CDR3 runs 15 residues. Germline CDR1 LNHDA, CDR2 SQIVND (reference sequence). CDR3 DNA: TGTGCCAGTAGTCCCGGACTAGCGCTGGCAGAGACCCAGTACTTC. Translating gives CASSPGLALAETQYF.

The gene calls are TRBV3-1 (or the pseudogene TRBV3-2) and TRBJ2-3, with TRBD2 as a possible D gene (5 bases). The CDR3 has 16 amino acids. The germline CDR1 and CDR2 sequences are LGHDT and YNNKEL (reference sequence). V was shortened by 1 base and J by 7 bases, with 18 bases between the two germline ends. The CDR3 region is CASSQAVEQPGNTQYF. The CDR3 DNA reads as TGTGCCAGCAGCCAAGCAGTCGAGCAGCCCGGGAATACGCAGTATTTT.

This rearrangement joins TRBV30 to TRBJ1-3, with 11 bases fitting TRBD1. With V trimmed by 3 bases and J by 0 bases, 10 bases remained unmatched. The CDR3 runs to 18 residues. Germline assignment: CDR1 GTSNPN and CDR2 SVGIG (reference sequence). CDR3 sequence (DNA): TGTGCCTGGAGCGGACAGGGGGCAGTTCTGGGCTCTGGAAACACCATATATTTT. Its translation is CAWSGQGAVLGSGNTIYF.

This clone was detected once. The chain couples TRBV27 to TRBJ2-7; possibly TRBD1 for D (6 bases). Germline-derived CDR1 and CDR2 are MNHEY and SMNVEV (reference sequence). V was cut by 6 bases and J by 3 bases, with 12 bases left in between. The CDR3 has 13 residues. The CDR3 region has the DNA TGTGCCAGCAGCTTCAGGGGAAGCTACGAGCAGTACTTC. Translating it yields CASSFRGSYEQYF.

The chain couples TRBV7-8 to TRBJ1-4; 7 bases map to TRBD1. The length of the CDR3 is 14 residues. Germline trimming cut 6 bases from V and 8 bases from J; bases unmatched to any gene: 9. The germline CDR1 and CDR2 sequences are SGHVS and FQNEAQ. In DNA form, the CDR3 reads TGTGCCAGCAGGCTCCCAGGGGGAAGGGAAAAACTGTTTTTT. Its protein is CASRLPGGREKLFF.

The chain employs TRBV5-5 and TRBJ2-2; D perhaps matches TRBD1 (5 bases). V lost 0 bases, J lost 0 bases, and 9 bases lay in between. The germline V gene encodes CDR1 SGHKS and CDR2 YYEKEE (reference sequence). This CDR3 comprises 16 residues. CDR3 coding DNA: TGTGCCAGCAGCTTGGGCCCAGGGCCGAACACCGGGGAGCTGTTTTTT. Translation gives CASSLGPGPNTGELFF.